A single sample gave rise to the 11 T cell receptor beta chains below, sequenced in a study of T cell responses to AZD1222 COVID-19 vaccine. Data came from immunoSEQ multiplex PCR; TCRdb stores just in-frame clones and leaves some out. The sample lists around 100,000 clones, 88% occurring once. Sample: peripheral blood, taken on day 0 of AZD1222 vaccination. Source of these receptors: an adult in good health.

This chain connects TRBV13 to TRBJ2-7; 10 positions match TRBD2. The CDR3 length is 14 residues. The germline V gene has CDR1 PRHDT and CDR2 FYEKMQ (reference sequence). V dropped 5 bases and J dropped 7; count of bases not matched to a gene: 8. CDR3 in amino acids: CASSALAGDGEQYF. Written as DNA, the CDR3 is TGTGCCAGCAGCGCTCTAGCGGGGGACGGGGAGCAGTACTTC.

This chain links TRBV5-6 with TRBJ2-7; D is ambiguous. Trimming took off 0 bases at V and 2 bases at J, with 9 bases between the two ends. CDR3 length: 14 residues. Germline V gene sequence: CDR1 SGHDT, CDR2 YYEEEE. In nucleotides, the CDR3 is TGTGCCAGCAGCTTGGTATCCAGGACCTACGAGCAGTACTTC. This codes for CASSLVSRTYEQYF.

The chain recombines TRBV28 with TRBJ2-7; possibly TRBD2 for D (6 bases). CDR1 MDHEN and CDR2 SYDVKM come from the germline V gene. This CDR3 has 17 amino acids. V lost 3 bases, J lost 2 bases, and 20 bases lay in between. CDR3 loop: CASSLELGGSSTYEQYF. The CDR3, as DNA: TGTGCCAGCAGTTTGGAGTTAGGAGGGAGCTCCACCTACGAGCAGTACTTC.

The chain employs TRBV3-1 (or the pseudogene TRBV3-2) and TRBJ1-3, with TRBD1 identical over 7 bases. Germline-derived CDR1 and CDR2 are LGHDT and YNNKEL (reference sequence). The CDR3 loop spans 16 amino acids. Trimming took 4 bases from V and 0 from J; bases not matched to a gene: 6. CDR3 bases: TGTGCCAGCAGCCCTCCGGGACAGTACTCTGGAAACACCATATATTTT. Its protein is CASSPPGQYSGNTIYF.

J is TRBJ2-7 and V is TRBV19; D possibly uses TRBD1 or TRBD2 (5 bases each). The CDR3 is 12 residues long. Germline CDR1 LNHDA, CDR2 SQIVND (reference sequence). The CDR3 sequence: CPRLGEGYEQYF. The DNA of the CDR3 is TGTCCCCGTTTGGGGGAAGGCTACGAGCAGTACTTC.

The chain uses TRBV19 and TRBJ2-2; D not resolved. The CDR3 loop spans 15 amino acids. The germline CDR1 and CDR2 sequences are LNHDA and SQIVND (reference sequence). Trimming stripped 3 bases from V and 0 bases from J, with 8 bases between. The CDR3 bases are TGTGCCAGTAGTATCACTAACTCGAACACCGGGGAGCTGTTTTTT. Translation: CASSITNSNTGELFF.

The chain has TRBV19 and TRBJ1-1; D uncertain. CDR1 LNHDA and CDR2 SQIVND come from the germline V gene (reference sequence). The CDR3 runs to 13 residues. V lost 5 bases and J lost 0, with 7 bases in between. In nucleotides, the CDR3 is TGTGCCAGTAGTTGGAGGGTGAACACTGAAGCTTTCTTT. This encodes CASSWRVNTEAFF.

V is TRBV4-1 and J is TRBJ2-7; D call uncertain. The V end was cut by 2 bases, the J end by 2 bases, with 13 bases between. Germline V gene sequence: CDR1 MGHRA, CDR2 YSYEKL. The CDR3 length is 15 residues. The CDR3 DNA reads as TGCGCCAGCAGCCAATCCTCCCAGGCGACCTACGAGCAGTACTTC. The encoded protein is CASSQSSQATYEQYF.

The chain is built from TRBV11-2 and TRBJ2-2; D is possibly TRBD1 (5 bases). In germline, CDR1 is SGHAT, CDR2 FQNNGV. The V end was cut by 2 bases, the J end by 6 bases, with 10 bases between. The length of the CDR3 is 14 residues. The CDR3 coding sequence is TGTGCCAGCAGCTTACGTCAGGGCCCCGGGGAGCTGTTTTTT. Translation: CASSLRQGPGELFF. The whole variable domain, remainder taken from reference TRBV11-2 and TRBJ2-2, is EAGVAQSPRYKIIEKRQSVAFWCNPISGHATLYWYQQILGQGPKLLIQFQNNGVVDDSQLPKDRFSAERLKGVDSTLKIQPAKLEDSAVYLCASSLRQGPGELFFGEGSRLTVL.

This chain connects TRBV30 to TRBJ2-3, with D unclear. The CDR3 is made up of 14 amino acids. Germline-derived CDR1 and CDR2 are GTSNPN and SVGIG (reference sequence). The ends were cut back, 3 bases at V and 1 base at J, with 11 bases in the middle. The CDR3 protein is CAWRMVQGTDTQYF. The CDR3 DNA reads TGTGCCTGGAGAATGGTCCAGGGCACAGATACGCAGTATTTT.

This chain links TRBV7-2 with TRBJ2-1, with D unclear. CDR3 length: 12 amino acids. The germline V gene has CDR1 SGHTA and CDR2 FQGNSA. With 3 bases removed from V and 8 bases from J, the gap between germline ends came to 8 bases. CDR3 region: CASSFMEDEQFF. CDR3 nucleotide sequence: TGTGCCAGCAGCTTCATGGAAGATGAGCAGTTCTTC.